The T cell receptor (beta chain) described here comes from a study of T cell responses to AZD1222 COVID-19 vaccine. Study conclusions and caveats: Reportedly, close to half of spike-specific TCRs are directed against unmutated variant regions. Seropositive at baseline were only a handful of AZD1222 recipients. When two AZD1222 doses had been given, Spike-specific TCR breadth and depth rose.

This CDR3 spans 12 amino acids. The V gene lost 5 bases and the J gene lost 3 bases, with 8 bases spanning the gap. Per germline, CDR1 SGHRS and CDR2 YFSETQ. Worth noting for this clone: Its specificity is not known.

The table came from immunoSEQ multiplex PCR; TCRdb's copy has only in-frame clones and leaves some out. The sample has 170,000 or so clones, 70% to 90% seen once. This receptor was taken from an adult who received the AZD1222 COVID-19 vaccine. Material: peripheral blood, obtained 28 days after the second AZD1222 dose. The chain has TRBV5-1 and TRBJ1-2; tentatively, D is TRBD1 (5 bases). CDR3 amino acids: CASRGGDYGYTF. CDR3 nucleotides: TGCGCCAGCAGGGGGGGAGACTATGGCTACACCTTC.